These 4 T cell receptor beta chains were all obtained from the same sample, sequenced in a study of cytomegalovirus exposure and HLA in healthy donors (dated by TCRdb to the late 2010s). The library was made by the immunoSEQ multiplex PCR assay. For the multiplex PCR, a mixture combining 60 forward primers for TCR Vbeta segments and 13 reverse primers for TCR Jbeta segments was used. TCRdb carries this immuneACCESS record with in-frame sequences only. Its versions omit some clonotypes, under half of them owing to an unresolved V gene in the studies checked, with the rest unexplained. The sample table lists 100,000 to 150,000 clones, about 80% of them with a count of one. The top ten clonotypes cover roughly 4.2% of the sample. Sequencing was performed on PBMCs. Every receptor here comes from a middle-aged woman in good health and CMV-seronegative.

The chain uses TRBV19 and TRBJ2-1; TRBD2 matches 12 bases. This CDR3 contains 15 residues. Trimming took 4 bases from V and 7 from J; bases not matched to a gene: 5. The germline V gene encodes CDR1 LNHDA and CDR2 SQIVND (reference sequence). The CDR3 is CASSKTSGSKNEQFF. CDR3 nucleotides: TGTGCCAGTAGTAAGACTAGCGGGAGTAAAAATGAGCAGTTCTTC.

The chain combines TRBV27 with TRBJ1-1; TRBD1 might be the D (6 bases). Trimming removed 5 bases at V and 1 base at J, with 14 bases between. CDR1 and CDR2 (germline): MNHEY, SMNVEV (reference sequence). The CDR3 consists of 15 residues. The CDR3 sequence: CASSLRQAANTEAFF. Written as DNA, the CDR3 is TGTGCCAGCAGTCTACGACAGGCTGCGAACACTGAAGCTTTCTTT.

The rearrangement joins TRBV9 to TRBJ1-1; D remains ambiguous. This CDR3 contains 14 residues. The V end was cut by 3 bases, the J end by 2 bases, with 11 bases between. Looked up from germline, CDR1 is SGDLS and CDR2 is YYNGEE. The CDR3 protein is CASSEDTLNTEAFF. As DNA, the CDR3 is TGTGCCAGCAGCGAAGACACCCTCAACACTGAAGCTTTCTTT. Full variable domain (outside the CDR3, taken from reference TRBV9 and TRBJ1-1): DSGVTQTPKHLITATGQRVTLRCSPRSGDLSVYWYQQSLDQGLQFLIQYYNGEERAKGNILERFSAQQFPDLHSELNLSSLELGDSALYFCASSEDTLNTEAFFGQGTRLTVV.

V usage is TRBV7-9 and J usage is TRBJ2-6, with 7 nucleotides matching TRBD1. The germline CDR1 and CDR2 sequences are SEHNR and FQNEAQ (reference sequence). After removal of 5 bases from V and 15 bases from J, the junction contained 19 bases not matched to a gene. The CDR3 runs 16 residues. CDR3 DNA sequence: TGTGCCAGCAGCCCGACCGCGAGACTTGACAGGGCGTCCCTGACTTTC. Translated, it gives CASSPTARLDRASLTF. Variable domain in full (rest from reference TRBV7-9 and TRBJ2-6): DTGVSQNPRHKITKRGQNVTFRCDPISEHNRLYWYRQTLGQGPEFLTYFQNEAQLEKSRLLSDRFSAERPKGSFSTLEIQRTEQGDSAMYLCASSPTARLDRASLTFGAGSRLTVL.